These 19 T cell receptor beta chains came from one sample sequenced in a study of T-cell reconstitution after alpha-beta-depleted transplantation in children. It was with unique molecular identifiers that the TCRbeta library was prepared. TCRdb called the PCR reads again in MiXCR, with one record for every CDR3 protein. The sample consists of around 93,000 distinct CDR3 sequences, 8% to 9% of them appearing once. The sequenced sample was PBMCs from the stem cell graft donor, obtained from the stem cell graft. Source of these receptors: a human donor who donated a stem cell graft to a child with congenital amegakaryocytic thrombocytopenia.

On this clonotype itself: Since a much larger clone is just one base distant, this may be a read error. V and J are TRBV7-9 and TRBJ2-3; 8 bases align to TRBD1. Germline-derived CDR1 and CDR2 are SEHNR and FQNEAQ (reference sequence). There are 14 residues in the CDR3. J was trimmed by 6 bases and V by 9 bases; bases with no gene match: 11. This CDR3 reads CARGSGTGRDTQYF. The CDR3, as DNA: TGTGCCAGGGGCTCCGGGACAGGAAGGGATACGCAGTATTTT.

This clonotype was seen at least ten times. The chain uses TRBV3-1 and TRBJ2-1; TRBD2 matches at 7 bases. V gave up 4 bases and J gave up 0 bases; unmatched junction bases: 9. Germline V gene sequence: CDR1 LGHDT, CDR2 YNNKEL (reference sequence). The CDR3 consists of 17 residues. CDR3: CASSRSLGGDSYNEQFF. Here the CDR3 DNA reads TGTGCCAGCAGCCGCTCGTTGGGGGGGGACTCCTACAATGAGCAGTTCTTC.

This clonotype was detected ten times or more. The chain couples TRBV5-5 to TRBJ1-2; 7 bases align to TRBD1. Germline-derived CDR1 and CDR2 are SGHKS and YYEKEE (reference sequence). With V trimmed by 0 bases and J by 7 bases, 0 bases remained unmatched. The CDR3 spans 12 residues. CDR3 sequence reads: CASSLGQGGYTF. Here the CDR3 DNA reads TGTGCCAGCAGCTTGGGACAGGGTGGCTACACCTTC.

This sequence joins TRBV18 and TRBJ2-1, with D possibly being TRBD1 or TRBD2 (5 bases each). V was shortened by 5 bases and J by 5 bases, with 13 bases between the two germline ends. CDR1 is KGHSH, CDR2 LQKENI, per germline. The CDR3 runs to 14 residues. The CDR3 DNA reads TGTGCCAGCTCATCGGGACGAGCAAACAATGAGCAGTTCTTC. Amino acids: CASSSGRANNEQFF.

This clonotype was seen many times. The chain combines TRBV5-1 with TRBJ1-4, with 12 nucleotides matching TRBD1. Germline values: CDR1 SGHRS, CDR2 YFSETQ. The CDR3 runs 17 residues. The trim removed 4 bases at V and 7 bases at J, leaving 11 bases unmatched. The CDR3 DNA is TGCGCCAGCAGCGCGGGACAGGGGGCCTCCTCGGTTGAAAAACTGTTTTTT. Translating gives CASSAGQGASSVEKLFF.

This clonotype was recorded many times. One base away lies a much larger clone, so this may be a sequencing read error. The chain links TRBV20-1 to TRBJ2-4; TRBD2 might be the D (5 bases). The V gene's germline CDR1 is DFQATT and CDR2 SNEGSKA (reference sequence). CDR3 size: 14 residues. The chain's CDR3 is CSARDGVATNSQYF. The CDR3 bases are TGCAGTGCTAGAGACGGGGTAGCGACAAACAGTCAGTACTTC.

This clonotype was counted ten times or more. The V and J genes are TRBV4-1 and TRBJ1-6; weak D call: TRBD1 (5 bases). The germline CDR1 and CDR2 sequences are MGHRA and YSYEKL. Trimming pared 4 bases from V and 6 bases from J, leaving 10 bases between. This CDR3 region has 14 residues. The CDR3 bases are TGCGCCAGCAGCCTGGGACCGAGTAATTCACCCCTCCACTTT. It translates to CASSLGPSNSPLHF.

The sample holds a few counts of this clonotype. The chain employs TRBV5-6 and TRBJ2-2; D not resolved. With 1 base removed from V and 2 bases from J, the gap between germline ends came to 6 bases. This CDR3 region has 14 residues. Germline CDR1 SGHDT, CDR2 YYEEEE. The CDR3 loop is CASSLRVNTGELFF. The CDR3 DNA sequence: TGTGCCAGCAGCTTGCGCGTTAACACCGGGGAGCTGTTTTTT.

This clonotype was observed a few times. V is TRBV3-1 and J is TRBJ2-1; 11 bases agree with TRBD1. From germline, CDR1 is LGHDT and CDR2 YNNKEL (reference sequence). The CDR3 is 14 residues long. Germline trimming cut 3 bases from V and 7 bases from J; bases unmatched to any gene: 2. The CDR3 loop reads CASSQGQGGNEQFF. CDR3 coding DNA: TGTGCCAGCAGCCAGGGACAGGGGGGGAATGAGCAGTTCTTC.

This clonotype was seen repeatedly, ten times or more. V is TRBV5-1 and J is TRBJ2-1; TRBD2 agrees at 14 bases. Germline trimming cut 3 bases from V and 8 bases from J; bases unmatched to any gene: 4. Germline assignment: CDR1 SGHRS and CDR2 YFSETQ. The CDR3 is 15 residues long. CDR3 residues: CASSSTSGGADEQFF. In DNA form, the CDR3 reads TGCGCCAGCAGCTCGACTAGCGGGGGGGCCGATGAGCAGTTCTTC.

This clonotype has at least ten counts. This sequence joins TRBV12-3 or TRBV12-4 and TRBJ2-2; weak D call: TRBD1 (6 bases). The CDR3 is 13 amino acids. Trimming removed 7 bases at V and 5 bases at J, with 11 bases between. For the CDR3, the DNA is TGTGCCAGCATCCAAGGACAGACCGGGGAGCTGTTTTTT. Amino acid sequence: CASIQGQTGELFF.

This clonotype was counted ten times or more. This chain connects TRBV20-1 to TRBJ2-3; 7 bases are shared with TRBD2. CDR3 size: 16 residues. CDR1 is DFQATT and CDR2 is SNEGSKA in the germline V gene (reference sequence). V trimming: 6 bases; J trimming: 0 bases; junction bases outside the gene matches: 12. DNA of the CDR3: TGCAGTGCCTACGGGGGGACTGAGTCTAGCACAGATACGCAGTATTTT. Protein product: CSAYGGTESSTDTQYF.

This clonotype has at least ten counts. The gene calls are TRBV29-1 and TRBJ2-2; 13 bases line up with TRBD2. CDR3 length equals 16 residues. The trim removed 4 bases at V and 1 base at J, leaving 3 bases unmatched. CDR1 and CDR2 from the germline V gene are SQVTM and ANQGSEA. CDR3 DNA sequence: TGCAGCGTTGTGGGACTAGCGGGGAAGAACACCGGGGAGCTGTTTTTT. Protein product: CSVVGLAGKNTGELFF.

This clonotype was picked up many times. The J gene is TRBJ2-2, the V gene TRBV7-2, with a possible D match to TRBD2 (6 bases). Germline CDR1 SGHTA, CDR2 FQGNSA. The V and J ends lost 5 bases and 1 base respectively, with 8 bases between them. This CDR3 has 14 amino acids. The CDR3 region is CASSQGLNTGELFF. As DNA, the CDR3 is TGTGCCAGCAGCCAGGGACTGAACACCGGGGAGCTGTTTTTT.

This clonotype was counted at least ten times. This sequence joins TRBV28 and TRBJ2-1; 8 nucleotides line up with TRBD2. The germline V gene has CDR1 MDHEN and CDR2 SYDVKM. This CDR3 has 16 amino acids. The junction had 7 bases not matched to a gene; V was cut back by 6 bases and J by 0 bases. The CDR3 reads CASRATGGSSYNEQFF. CDR3 bases: TGTGCCAGCAGGGCAACGGGGGGGAGCTCCTACAATGAGCAGTTCTTC.

This clonotype was recorded at least ten times. This rearrangement joins TRBV10-3 to TRBJ1-3, with 7 bases matching TRBD1. Germline loops: CDR1 ENHRY, CDR2 SYGVKD. V was pared by 10 bases and J by 1 base, with 10 bases of the junction left unmatched. CDR3 length: 15 residues. The CDR3 DNA is TGTGCCACACGCCAGGGGGGAGCATCTGGAAACACCATATATTTT. It codes for CATRQGGASGNTIYF.

This clonotype was seen repeatedly, ten times or more. The rearrangement uses TRBV13 and TRBJ2-1, with TRBD2 identical over 12 bases. V trimming: 5 bases; J trimming: 8 bases; junction bases outside the gene matches: 10. The V gene's germline CDR1 is PRHDT and CDR2 FYEKMQ (reference sequence). CDR3 length equals 16 residues. In DNA, the CDR3 is TGTGCCAGCAGCCCCTTAGGACTAGCGGGAATCCATGAGCAGTTCTTC. This gives the protein CASSPLGLAGIHEQFF.

In this sample, this clonotype turned up many times. The chain links TRBV7-2 to TRBJ2-5, with 10 bases lining up with TRBD1. The V gene's germline CDR1 is SGHTA and CDR2 FQGNSA. The J segment lost 4 bases and the V segment lost 5 bases, leaving 4 bases of the junction unmatched. This CDR3 is built from 14 residues. The CDR3 nucleotides are TGTGCCAGCAGCCAGACAGGGGGCGTAGAGACCCAGTACTTC. This gives the protein CASSQTGGVETQYF.

The sample holds many counts of this clonotype. This chain links TRBV7-6 with TRBJ1-3, with TRBD1 matching over 8 bases. The CDR3 extends over 16 amino acids. Germline V gene lookup returns CDR1 SGHVS and CDR2 FNYEAQ. J lost 2 bases, V lost 1 base, and 4 bases had no gene match. The CDR3 DNA sequence: TGTGCCAGCAGCTTAGTGACAGGGGAGGCTGGAAACACCATATATTTT. It is translated as CASSLVTGEAGNTIYF.